The entry below describes one TCR beta chain. Each CDR3 protein gets one entry after TCRdb re-called the RT-PCR reads with MiXCR. Among 920,000 or so distinct CDR3 sequences listed, approximately 18% were seen once. The data originate from a study of patients and donors after allogeneic stem cell transplantation. V lost 6 bases to trimming and J lost 3 bases, with 18 bases between them. This CDR3 region has 17 residues. The V gene's germline CDR1 is LGHNA and CDR2 YNFKEQ. The sequencing input was blood, either unsorted or a sorted T cell fraction (not recorded which). This receptor was obtained from a human donor who was either an allogeneic HSCT recipient or a stem cell or donor lymphocyte infusion donor (not recorded which). It is not recorded whose cells these are; they may come from a transplant donor. The chain couples TRBV4-2 to TRBJ2-6, with D perhaps being TRBD1 or TRBD2 (5 bases each). The CDR3 DNA reads TGTGCCAGCAGGCGTGATCTAGGGGACGGTGGGGCCAACGTCCTGACTTTC. As protein: CASRRDLGDGGANVLTF.